A selection of T cell receptor beta chains follows, all from one sample in a study of beta chain features in type 1 diabetes. Repertoires were generated with immunoSEQ multiplex PCR, while TCRdb's copy carries only in-frame clones and drops some. There are 41,000 or so clones in the sample; approximately 61% occur only once, and 1.5% to 2% lies in the top ten. What was sequenced was Tregs from blood. These receptors were taken from a man aged 30 to 45 with type 1 diabetes. Some clones in this sample may be carry-over from other donors' samples. CDR3s include the opening cysteine and the closing phenylalanine or tryptophan. Fields, in order: J gene, V gene, D gene, clone size, CDR3 length, CDR3 protein, CDR3 DNA. The D gene is left open where the match is weak. Clone size appears in some rows only: once, few, many, or a class for an expanded clone.

TRBJ2-1,TRBV5-1,TRBD1,few,14,CASSLGAGGYEQFF,TGCGCCAGCAGCTTGGGGGCAGGGGGCTATGAGCAGTTCTTC
TRBJ1-5,TRBV28,NA,NA,15,CASSLSNSFHQPQHF,TGTGCCAGCAGTTTATCGAACTCCTTCCATCAGCCCCAGCATTTT
TRBJ1-1,TRBV10-3,TRBD1,NA,13,CAIQGTGDTEAFF,TGTGCCATCCAAGGGACAGGCGACACTGAAGCTTTCTTT
TRBJ2-7,TRBV11-2,NA,NA,10,CASSSVEQYF,TGTGCCAGCAGCTCGGTCGAGCAGTACTTC
TRBJ2-7,TRBV6-5,NA,NA,14,CASSYSLGAREQYF,TGTGCCAGCAGTTACTCTCTGGGGGCCCGCGAGCAGTACTTC
TRBJ2-3,TRBV7-8,TRBD2,NA,14,CASSPREGTDTQYF,TGTGCCAGCAGCCCGAGGGAGGGGACAGATACGCAGTATTTT
TRBJ2-5,TRBV4-1,NA,few,15,CASSQDGKSSMAQYF,TGCGCCAGCAGCCAAGACGGGAAGTCTAGCATGGCCCAGTACTTC
TRBJ1-2,TRBV5-1,TRBD1,NA,14,CASSRDQGVNGYTF,TGCGCCAGCAGCCGCGATCAGGGGGTCAACGGCTACACCTTC
TRBJ1-2,TRBV4-3,NA,NA,15,CASSQEGGAGYGYTF,TGCGCCAGCAGCCAAGAAGGAGGGGCGGGCTATGGCTACACCTTC
TRBJ2-1,TRBV19,NA,few,14,CASLTRGGTNEQFF,TGTGCCAGTCTGACTAGAGGTGGGACCAATGAGCAGTTCTTC
TRBJ2-3,TRBV2,NA,NA,13,CASSEIPRDTQYF,TGTGCCAGCAGTGAAATTCCTCGAGATACGCAGTATTTT
TRBJ1-6,TRBV7-8,NA,NA,16,CASIPGIGSYNSPLHF,TGTGCCAGCATCCCAGGGATCGGGTCCTATAATTCACCCCTCCACTTT
TRBJ2-7,TRBV5-4,TRBD1,NA,15,CASSSPGQGYYEQYF,TGTGCCAGCAGCTCCCCGGGACAGGGATACTACGAGCAGTACTTC
TRBJ2-7,TRBV2,TRBD2,once,14,CASRSGSSRYEQYF,TGTGCCAGCAGAAGCGGGAGTTCCAGGTACGAGCAGTACTTC
TRBJ1-5,TRBV10-3,TRBD1,few,14,CASGPGQGDQPQHF,TGTGCCTCCGGGCCGGGACAGGGGGATCAGCCCCAGCATTTT
TRBJ2-2,TRBV5-1,NA,NA,14,CASSLELNTGELFF,TGCGCCAGCAGCTTGGAACTAAACACCGGGGAGCTGTTTTTT
TRBJ2-1,TRBV18,NA,NA,13,CASSPYSVNEQFF,TGTGCCAGCTCACCATACTCGGTGAATGAGCAGTTCTTC
TRBJ2-5,TRBV30,NA,NA,11,CAWSVLETQYF,TGTGCCTGGAGTGTACTTGAGACCCAGTACTTC
TRBJ2-3,TRBV11-1,NA,few,15,CASSFGTGLTDTQYF,TGTGCCAGCAGCTTCGGGACTGGGCTCACAGATACGCAGTATTTT
TRBJ2-1,TRBV4-2,TRBD2,few,15,CASSQQRGTDNEQFF,TGTGCCAGCAGCCAACAGCGGGGTACAGACAATGAGCAGTTCTTC
TRBJ2-3,TRBV7-8,NA,NA,16,CASSFWGPPSTDTQYF,TGTGCCAGCAGCTTCTGGGGGCCACCAAGCACAGATACGCAGTATTTT
TRBJ1-2,TRBV6-1,NA,few,14,CASSEVGAIYGYTF,TGTGCCAGCAGTGAAGTGGGGGCCATCTATGGCTACACCTTC
TRBJ2-5,TRBV6-1,TRBD2,once,14,CASGRSGGQETQYF,TGTGCCAGCGGTAGGAGCGGGGGCCAAGAGACCCAGTACTTC
TRBJ1-2,TRBV29-1,NA,NA,11,CSVGGNYGYTF,TGCAGCGTCGGCGGGAACTATGGCTACACCTTC
TRBJ1-5,TRBV18,NA,NA,14,CASSVGQNNQPQHF,TGTGCCAGCTCAGTTGGCCAAAACAATCAGCCCCAGCATTTT
TRBJ1-2,TRBV5-6,NA,few,15,CASSFRRTAFYGYTF,TGTGCCAGCAGCTTCCGACGGACAGCTTTCTATGGCTACACCTTC
TRBJ1-1,TRBV4-1,NA,NA,15,CASSLGEGIHTEAFF,TGCGCCAGCAGCCTGGGAGAGGGAATACACACTGAAGCTTTCTTT
TRBJ1-2,TRBV29-1,TRBD1,few,12,CSVTQGGYGYTF,TGCAGCGTGACACAGGGGGGCTATGGCTACACCTTC
TRBJ2-7,TRBV7-9,TRBD2,NA,15,CASKRAGASGNEQYF,TGTGCCAGCAAGAGAGCTGGGGCTAGCGGGAACGAGCAGTACTTC
TRBJ2-1,TRBV7-9,TRBD1,few,16,CASSLARGTGYNEQFF,TGTGCCAGCAGCCTGGCCCGAGGGACAGGTTACAATGAGCAGTTCTTC
TRBJ2-7,TRBV28,TRBD2,NA,17,CASRASGGTTAPYEQYF,TGTGCCAGCAGGGCTAGCGGGGGGACCACGGCCCCCTACGAGCAGTACTTC
TRBJ1-5,TRBV7-2,NA,NA,17,CASSLVGRLLGNQPQHF,TGTGCCAGCAGCTTAGTGGGCAGGCTCCTTGGCAATCAGCCCCAGCATTTT
TRBJ2-7,TRBV13,NA,NA,12,CASSLVSGEQYF,TGTGCCAGCAGCTTAGTGTCGGGCGAGCAGTACTTC
TRBJ2-3,TRBV29-1,TRBD1,NA,13,CSARDSSTDTQYF,TGCAGCGCCCGGGACAGTAGCACAGATACGCAGTATTTT